The sample holds one count of the clone carrying this T cell receptor beta chain. The data derive from a study of cytomegalovirus exposure and HLA in healthy donors. In the study overall: In an earlier analysis, around 120 million unique TCR beta sequences were found from some 180 million T cells.

The CDR3 extends over 16 amino acids. Germline CDR1 is SGHAT and CDR2 is FQNNGV. Trimming removed 1 base from V and 9 bases from J, with 19 bases in between. The primer mix had 60 Vbeta and 13 Jbeta primers. Sequenced by immunoSEQ multiplex PCR; TCRdb stores in-frame clones only, minus some. The sample contains 100,000 to 140,000 clones, roughly 80% of which appear only once. The specimen was PBMCs. V is TRBV11-2 and J is TRBJ2-4; TRBD1 is a possible D gene (5 bases). The clonotype was recovered from a young man in good health and CMV-seronegative. CDR3 residues: CASSLGVTRAQGIQYF. CDR3 sequence (DNA): TGTGCCAGCAGCTTAGGCGTAACCAGGGCTCAAGGCATTCAGTACTTC.